This T cell receptor (beta chain) was observed in a study of identical twins. Via MiXCR, TCRdb re-called the 5' RACE reads, giving one row per CDR3 protein. This sample carries 690,000 or so distinct CDR3 sequences, around 5.7% of them seen once, and the ten largest clones take 1.5% to 2%. The CDR3 consists of 15 residues. V gave up 0 bases and J gave up 5 bases, with 13 bases separating them. Per the germline V gene, CDR1 is LGHDT and CDR2 is YNNKEL (reference sequence). Notes on the study in general: Zero-insertion findings could be partly confounded by invariant cells (MAIT and iNKT cells). Cord blood beta clonotypes that were abundant carried fewer insertions, and memory repertoires showed no such trend.

All donors were healthy, and all were Caucasian. Of note for this clonotype: The antigen is unknown.

Sequencing was performed on naive T cells sorted from blood. This sequence originates from a young man in good health. The J gene is TRBJ2-5, the V gene TRBV3-1; TRBD1 or TRBD2 may be the D gene (5 bases each). The CDR3 nucleotides are TGTGCCAGCAGCCAAGAGGGGACGGGCGGGGAGACCCAGTACTTC. This codes for CASSQEGTGGETQYF.